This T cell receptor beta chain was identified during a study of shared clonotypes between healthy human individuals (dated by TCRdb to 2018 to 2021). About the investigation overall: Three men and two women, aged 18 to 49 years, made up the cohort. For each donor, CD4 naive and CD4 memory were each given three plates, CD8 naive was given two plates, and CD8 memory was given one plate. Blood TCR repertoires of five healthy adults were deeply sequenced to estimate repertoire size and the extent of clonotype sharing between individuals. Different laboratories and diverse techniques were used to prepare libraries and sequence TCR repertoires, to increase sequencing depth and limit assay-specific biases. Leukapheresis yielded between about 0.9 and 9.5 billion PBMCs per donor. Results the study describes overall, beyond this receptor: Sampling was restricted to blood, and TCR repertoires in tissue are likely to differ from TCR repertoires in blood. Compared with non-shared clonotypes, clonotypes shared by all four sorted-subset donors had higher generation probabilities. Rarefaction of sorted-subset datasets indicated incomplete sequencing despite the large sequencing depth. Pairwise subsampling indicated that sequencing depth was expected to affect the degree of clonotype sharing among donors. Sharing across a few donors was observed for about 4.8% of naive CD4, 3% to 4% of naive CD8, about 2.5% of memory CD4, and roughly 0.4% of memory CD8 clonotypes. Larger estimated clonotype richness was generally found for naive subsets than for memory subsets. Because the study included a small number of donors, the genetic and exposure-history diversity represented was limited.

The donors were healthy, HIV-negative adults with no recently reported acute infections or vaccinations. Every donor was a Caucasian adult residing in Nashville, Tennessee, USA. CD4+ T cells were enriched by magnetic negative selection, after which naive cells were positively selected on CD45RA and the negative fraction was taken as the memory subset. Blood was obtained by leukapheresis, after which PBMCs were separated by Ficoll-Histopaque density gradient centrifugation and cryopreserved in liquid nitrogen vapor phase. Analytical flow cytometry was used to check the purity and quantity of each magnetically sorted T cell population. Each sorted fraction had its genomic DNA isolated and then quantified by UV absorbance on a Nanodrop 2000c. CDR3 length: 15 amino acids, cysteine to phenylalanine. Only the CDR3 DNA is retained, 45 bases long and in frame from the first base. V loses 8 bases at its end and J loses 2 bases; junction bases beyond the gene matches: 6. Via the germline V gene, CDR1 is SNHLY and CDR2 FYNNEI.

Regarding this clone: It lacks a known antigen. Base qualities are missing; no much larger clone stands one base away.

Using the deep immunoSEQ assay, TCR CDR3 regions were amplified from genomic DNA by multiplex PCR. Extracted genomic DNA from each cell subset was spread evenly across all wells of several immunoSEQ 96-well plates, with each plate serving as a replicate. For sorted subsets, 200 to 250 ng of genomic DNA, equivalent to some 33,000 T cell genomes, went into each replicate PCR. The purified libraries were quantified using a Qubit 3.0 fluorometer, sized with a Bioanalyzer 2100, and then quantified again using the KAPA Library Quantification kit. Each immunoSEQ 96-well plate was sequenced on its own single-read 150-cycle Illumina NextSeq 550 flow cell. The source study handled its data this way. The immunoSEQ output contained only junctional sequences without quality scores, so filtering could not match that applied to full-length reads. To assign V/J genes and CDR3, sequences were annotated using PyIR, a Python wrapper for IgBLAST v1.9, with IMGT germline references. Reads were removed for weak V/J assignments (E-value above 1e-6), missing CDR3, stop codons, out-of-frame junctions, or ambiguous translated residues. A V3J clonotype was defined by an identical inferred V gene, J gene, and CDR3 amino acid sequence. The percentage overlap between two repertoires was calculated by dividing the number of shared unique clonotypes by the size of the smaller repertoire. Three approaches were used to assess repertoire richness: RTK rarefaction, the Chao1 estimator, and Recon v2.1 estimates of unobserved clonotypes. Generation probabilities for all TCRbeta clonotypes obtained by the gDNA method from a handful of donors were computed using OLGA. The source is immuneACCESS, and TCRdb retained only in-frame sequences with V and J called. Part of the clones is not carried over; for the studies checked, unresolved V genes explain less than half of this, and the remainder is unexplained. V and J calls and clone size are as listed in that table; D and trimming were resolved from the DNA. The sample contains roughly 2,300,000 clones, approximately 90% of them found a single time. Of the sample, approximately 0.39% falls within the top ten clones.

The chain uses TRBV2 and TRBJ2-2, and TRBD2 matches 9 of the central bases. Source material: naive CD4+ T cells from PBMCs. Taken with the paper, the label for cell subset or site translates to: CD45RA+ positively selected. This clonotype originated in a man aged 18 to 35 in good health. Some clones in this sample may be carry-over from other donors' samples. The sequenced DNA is TGTGCCAGCTTCAAGCGGGAGGCCAACACCGGGGAGCTGTTTTTT. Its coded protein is CASFKREANTGELFF.